Given below is one TCR beta chain in context. No cognate antigen has been identified for it. No base-level quality is on record; no much larger clone is a single base apart. The FACS-sorted cells had their genomic DNA extracted, and the commercial immunoSEQ service was used to sequence the TCRbeta chains. As for how the authors treated the data: Repertoire data were analyzed with ImmunoSEQ Analyzer software v3.0 and R v3.5.1. Only productive rearrangements were analyzed, as sequences containing stop codons or out-of-frame rearrangements were removed. Simpson diversity, Shannon entropy, CDR3 length and nucleotide addition metrics were supplied by the sequencing provider. Clonotypes were grouped by frequency as dominant, sub-dominant, low or lowest abundance, and most analyses excluded clonotypes below 0.1%. A CDR3 amino acid clonotype was called public if the clonotype appeared in at least two subjects at a cumulative frequency of at least 0.5%. TCRdb took over this immuneACCESS table, retaining in-frame rearrangements with V and J assigned. Such tables are incomplete; in checked studies, under half of the missing clones stem from an unresolved V gene, and the remainder is unexplained. Clonal size and the V and J genes are those of that table, whereas D and trimming came from the DNA. The sample table shows around 36,000 clones, and 75% to 90% are seen once. The top ten clones comprise approximately 11% of the sample.

The time point label, read with the paper, signifies: naive CD8 control sorted from an acute-time-point sample. Enrolled in the Montreal Hepatitis C Cohort (HEPCO) in Canada, the donors were people who inject drugs, and these donors were followed every 3 months. Acute primary HCV infection was defined as a positive HCV RNA or antibody test that came after a negative test within the prior 24 weeks. Cells were surface stained with CD3, CD8 and CD45RO antibodies, and an aqua fixable dye was used to exclude dead cells. Roughly eight spontaneous resolvers, defined by HCV RNA clearance within 24 weeks, were included in the cohort. From thawed, previously cryostored peripheral blood mononuclear cells, CD8+ T cells were purified through negative selection performed by means of the MACS CD8+ T cell Isolation Kit. Cells were sorted on a BD FACSAria II cell sorter. The data derive from a study of CD8 T cells in acute hepatitis C reinfection (dated by TCRdb to 2020 to 2022). With respect to the entire study: The study profiled the TCRbeta repertoire of CD8+ T cells specific for the HCV NS3-1073 epitope during acute infection and after viral clearance. Four spontaneous resolvers contributed paired acute and follow-up samples.

Here is what the overall study found, with its caveats: It was rare for CDR3 sequences to be shared with other epitopes, and exact matching may have been limited by differing sequencing approaches. All groups preferentially used the TRBV04 and TRBV06 gene families, and overrepresentation in the naive pool did not explain this preferential usage. The NS3-1073 specific repertoires were highly diverse, and diversity did not differ significantly among acute resolver, follow-up resolver and acute chronic samples. Only the TCRbeta chain was sequenced in bulk, so alphabeta pairing of public clonotypes could not be determined. Approximately 13 public clonotypes were identified irrespective of outcome, and one of the public clonotypes used V04-02/J02-02. No follow-up repertoires were available for chronically infected subjects, since NS3-1073 specific cells were too rare to be sorted.

Inclusive of the bounding cysteine and phenylalanine, the CDR3 is 14 residues long. The retained sequence is limited to the CDR3, 42 bases, with the frame set at the first base. Trimming removed 2 bases from V and 5 bases from J, leaving 10 bases between the germline ends. The germline V gene (reference sequence) yields MNHEY for CDR1 and SMNVEV for CDR2. The rearrangement joined TRBV27 to TRBJ2-1, and the D gene may be TRBD1, 6 bases matching. This sequence originates from a woman aged 18 to 35 who spontaneously cleared hepatitis C infection. Sequencing was done on a sample of naive CD8+ T cells from PBMCs. Taken with the paper, the label for cell subset or site translates to: sorted total naive CD45RO-negative CD8+ T cells. CDR3 reads: CASSLKGTNNEQFF. Read as DNA, the sequence is TGTGCCAGCAGTTTAAAGGGGACAAACAATGAGCAGTTCTTC.